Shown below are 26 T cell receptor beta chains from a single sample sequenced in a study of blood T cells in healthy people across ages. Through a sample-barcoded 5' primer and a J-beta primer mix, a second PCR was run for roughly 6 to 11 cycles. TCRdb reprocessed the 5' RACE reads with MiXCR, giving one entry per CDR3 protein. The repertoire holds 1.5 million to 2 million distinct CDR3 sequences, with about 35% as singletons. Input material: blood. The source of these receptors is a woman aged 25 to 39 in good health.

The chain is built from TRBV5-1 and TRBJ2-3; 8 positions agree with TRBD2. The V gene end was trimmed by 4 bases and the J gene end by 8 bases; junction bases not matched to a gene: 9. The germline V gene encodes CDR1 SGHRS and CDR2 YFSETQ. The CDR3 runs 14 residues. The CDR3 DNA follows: TGCGCCAGCAGCCTCCAGACTAGCGCAGGTACGCAGTATTTT. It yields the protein CASSLQTSAGTQYF.

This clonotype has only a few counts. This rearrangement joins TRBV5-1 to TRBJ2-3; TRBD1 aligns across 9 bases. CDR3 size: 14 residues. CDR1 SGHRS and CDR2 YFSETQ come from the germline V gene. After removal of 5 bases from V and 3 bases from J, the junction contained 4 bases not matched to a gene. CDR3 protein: CASRRDRETDTQYF. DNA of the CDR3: TGCGCCAGCAGGCGGGACAGGGAGACAGATACGCAGTATTTT.

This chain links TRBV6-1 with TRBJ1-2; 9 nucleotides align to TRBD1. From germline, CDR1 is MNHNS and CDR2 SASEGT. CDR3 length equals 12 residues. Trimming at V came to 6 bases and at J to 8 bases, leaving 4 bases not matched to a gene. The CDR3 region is CASSWTGVGYTF. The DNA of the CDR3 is TGTGCCAGCAGCTGGACAGGGGTCGGCTACACCTTC.

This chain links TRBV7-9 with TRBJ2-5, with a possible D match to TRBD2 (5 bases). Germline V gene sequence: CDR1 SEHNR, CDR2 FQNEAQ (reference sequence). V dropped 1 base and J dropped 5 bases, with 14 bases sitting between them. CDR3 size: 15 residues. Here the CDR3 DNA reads TGTGCCAGCAGCTTAGTCCTAGCCGTTATGGAGACCCAGTACTTC. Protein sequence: CASSLVLAVMETQYF.

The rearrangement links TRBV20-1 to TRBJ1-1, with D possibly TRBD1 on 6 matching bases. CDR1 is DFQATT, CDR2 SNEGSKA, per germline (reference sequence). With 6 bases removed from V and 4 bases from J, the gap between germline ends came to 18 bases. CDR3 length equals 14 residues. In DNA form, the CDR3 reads TGCAGTGCACCGGACCGAAGGGGGAGCACTGAAGCTTTCTTT. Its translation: CSAPDRRGSTEAFF.

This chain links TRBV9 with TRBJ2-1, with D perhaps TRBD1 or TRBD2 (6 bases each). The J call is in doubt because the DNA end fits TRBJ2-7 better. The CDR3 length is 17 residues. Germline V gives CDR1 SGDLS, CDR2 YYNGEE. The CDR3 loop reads CASSVVGGDWRDNEQYF. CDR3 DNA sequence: TGTGCCAGCAGCGTAGTCGGAGGGGACTGGCGGGACAATGAGCAGTACTTC.

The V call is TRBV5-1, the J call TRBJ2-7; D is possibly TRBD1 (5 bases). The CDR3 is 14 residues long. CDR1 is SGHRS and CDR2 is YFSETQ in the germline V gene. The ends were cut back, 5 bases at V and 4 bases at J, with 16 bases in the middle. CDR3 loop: CASRRRALEYEQYF. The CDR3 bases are TGCGCCAGCAGACGCAGGGCTTTAGAGTACGAGCAGTACTTC.

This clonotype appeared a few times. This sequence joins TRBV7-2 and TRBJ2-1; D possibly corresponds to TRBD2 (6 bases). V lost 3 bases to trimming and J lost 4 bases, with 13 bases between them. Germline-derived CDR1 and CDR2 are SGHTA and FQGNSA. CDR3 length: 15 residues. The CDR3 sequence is CASSFSGLGYNEQFF. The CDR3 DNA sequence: TGTGCCAGCAGCTTTTCGGGACTGGGTTACAATGAGCAGTTCTTC. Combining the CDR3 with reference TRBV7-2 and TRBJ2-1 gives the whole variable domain GAGVSQSPSNKVTEKGKDVELRCDPISGHTALYWYRQSLGQGLEFLIYFQGNSAPDKSGLPSDRFSAERTGGSVSTLTIQRTQQEDSAVYLCASSFSGLGYNEQFFGPGTRLTVL.

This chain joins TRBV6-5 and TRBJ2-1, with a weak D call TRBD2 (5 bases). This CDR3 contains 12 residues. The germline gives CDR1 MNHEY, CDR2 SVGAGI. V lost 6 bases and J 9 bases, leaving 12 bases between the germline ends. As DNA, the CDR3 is TGTGCCAGCAGCGGTTTAGGGAGTGAGCAGTTCTTC. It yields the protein CASSGLGSEQFF.

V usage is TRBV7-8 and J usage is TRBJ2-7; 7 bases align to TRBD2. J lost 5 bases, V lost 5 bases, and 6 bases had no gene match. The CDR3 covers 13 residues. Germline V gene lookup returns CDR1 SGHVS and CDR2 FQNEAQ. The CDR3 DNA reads TGTGCCAGCAGCCTGACTAGCCCGGACGAGCAGTACTTC. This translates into CASSLTSPDEQYF.

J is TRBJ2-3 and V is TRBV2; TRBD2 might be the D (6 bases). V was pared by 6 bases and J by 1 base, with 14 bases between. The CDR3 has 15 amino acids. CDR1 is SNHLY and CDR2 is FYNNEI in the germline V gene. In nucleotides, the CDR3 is TGTGCCAGCAGGATGGACTACTCTCGCACAGATACGCAGTATTTT. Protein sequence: CASRMDYSRTDTQYF.

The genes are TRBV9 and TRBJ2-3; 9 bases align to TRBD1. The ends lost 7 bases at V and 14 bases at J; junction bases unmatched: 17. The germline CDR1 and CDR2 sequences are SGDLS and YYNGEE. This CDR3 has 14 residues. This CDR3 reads CASGPGQGVTHPYF. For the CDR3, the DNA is TGTGCCAGCGGACCGGGACAGGGAGTGACTCATCCGTATTTT.

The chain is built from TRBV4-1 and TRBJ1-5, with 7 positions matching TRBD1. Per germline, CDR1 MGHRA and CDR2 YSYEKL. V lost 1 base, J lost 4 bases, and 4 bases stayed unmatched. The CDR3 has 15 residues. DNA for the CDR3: TGCGCCAGCAGCCAAGTCAGGACAGGTAATCAGCCCCAGCATTTT. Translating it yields CASSQVRTGNQPQHF.

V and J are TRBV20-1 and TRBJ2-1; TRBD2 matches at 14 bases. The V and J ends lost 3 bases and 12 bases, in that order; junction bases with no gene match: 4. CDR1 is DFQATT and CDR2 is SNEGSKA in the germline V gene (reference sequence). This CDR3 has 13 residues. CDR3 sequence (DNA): TGCAGTGCTAGCGCTGGACTAGCGGGGGGGCAGTTCTTC. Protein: CSASAGLAGGQFF.

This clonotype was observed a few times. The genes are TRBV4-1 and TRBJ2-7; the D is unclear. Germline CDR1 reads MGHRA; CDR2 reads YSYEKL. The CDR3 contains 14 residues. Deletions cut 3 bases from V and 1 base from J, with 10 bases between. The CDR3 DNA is TGCGCCAGCAGCCATGCCCAAGGGTCCTACGAGCAGTACTTC. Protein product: CASSHAQGSYEQYF.

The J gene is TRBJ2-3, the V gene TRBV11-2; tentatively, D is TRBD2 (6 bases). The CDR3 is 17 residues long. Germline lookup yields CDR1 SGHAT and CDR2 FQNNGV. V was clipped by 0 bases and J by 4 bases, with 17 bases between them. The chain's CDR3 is CASSLEALRGSADTQYF. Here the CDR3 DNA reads TGTGCCAGCAGCTTAGAGGCTTTGCGGGGTAGCGCAGATACGCAGTATTTT.

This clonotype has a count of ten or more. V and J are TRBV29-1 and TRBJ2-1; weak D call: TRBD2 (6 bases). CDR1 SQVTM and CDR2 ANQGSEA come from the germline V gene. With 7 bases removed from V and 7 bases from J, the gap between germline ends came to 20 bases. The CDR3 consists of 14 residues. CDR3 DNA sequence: TGCAGCGCTTCGGGGGACTGGGGTGGTAATGAGCAGTTCTTC. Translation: CSASGDWGGNEQFF.

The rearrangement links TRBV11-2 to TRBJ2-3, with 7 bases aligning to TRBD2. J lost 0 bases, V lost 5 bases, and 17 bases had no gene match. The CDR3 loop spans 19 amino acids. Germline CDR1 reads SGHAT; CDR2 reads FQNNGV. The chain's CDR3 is CASSPGSWGLSSSTDTQYF. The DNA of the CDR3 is TGTGCCAGCAGCCCGGGTTCGTGGGGACTATCATCTAGCACAGATACGCAGTATTTT.

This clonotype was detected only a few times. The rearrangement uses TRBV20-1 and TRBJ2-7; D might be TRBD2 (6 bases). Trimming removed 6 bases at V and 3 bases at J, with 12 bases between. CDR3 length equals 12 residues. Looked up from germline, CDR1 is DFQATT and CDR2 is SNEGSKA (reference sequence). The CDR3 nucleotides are TGCAGTGCCCCGCGCGGGAACTACGAGCAGTACTTC. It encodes CSAPRGNYEQYF.

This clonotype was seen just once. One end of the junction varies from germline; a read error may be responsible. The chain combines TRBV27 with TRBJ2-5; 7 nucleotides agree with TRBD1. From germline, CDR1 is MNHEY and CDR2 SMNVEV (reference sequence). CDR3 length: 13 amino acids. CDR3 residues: CAGSKTGLETQYF. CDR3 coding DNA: TGTGCCGGCAGTAAGACAGGGCTAGAGACCCAGTACTTC.

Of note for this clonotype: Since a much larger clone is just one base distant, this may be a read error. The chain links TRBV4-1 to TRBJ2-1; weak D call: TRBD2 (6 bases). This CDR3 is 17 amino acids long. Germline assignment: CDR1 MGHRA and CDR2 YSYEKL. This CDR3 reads CASSQDWSGQTYNERFF. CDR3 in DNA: TGCGCCAGCAGCCAAGATTGGAGCGGGCAAACCTACAATGAGCGGTTCTTC.

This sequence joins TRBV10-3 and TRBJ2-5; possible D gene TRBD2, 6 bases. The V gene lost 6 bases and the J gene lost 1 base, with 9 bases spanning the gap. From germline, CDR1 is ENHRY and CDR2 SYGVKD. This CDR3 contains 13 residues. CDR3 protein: CAISGSGQETQYF. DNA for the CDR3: TGTGCCATCAGCGGGAGCGGCCAAGAGACCCAGTACTTC.

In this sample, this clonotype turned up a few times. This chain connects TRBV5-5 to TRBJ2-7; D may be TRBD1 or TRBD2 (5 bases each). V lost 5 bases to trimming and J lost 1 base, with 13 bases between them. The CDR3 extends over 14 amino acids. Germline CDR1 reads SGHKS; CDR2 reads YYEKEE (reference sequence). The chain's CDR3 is CASRPGTDSYEQYF. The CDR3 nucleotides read TGTGCCAGCAGACCCGGGACGGATTCCTACGAGCAGTACTTC.

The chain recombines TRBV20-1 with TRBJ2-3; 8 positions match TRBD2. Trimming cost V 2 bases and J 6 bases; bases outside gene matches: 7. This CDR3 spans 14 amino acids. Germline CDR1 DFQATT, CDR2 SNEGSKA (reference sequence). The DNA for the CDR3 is TGCAGTGCTAGACTCCTAGCGGGTATTGATACGCAGTATTTT. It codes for CSARLLAGIDTQYF.

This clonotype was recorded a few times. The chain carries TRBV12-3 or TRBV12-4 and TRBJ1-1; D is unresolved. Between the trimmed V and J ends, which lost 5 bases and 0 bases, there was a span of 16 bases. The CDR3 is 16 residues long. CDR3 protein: CASSLLLGGMNTEAFF. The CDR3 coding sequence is TGTGCCAGCAGTCTCCTCTTGGGTGGTATGAACACTGAAGCTTTCTTT.

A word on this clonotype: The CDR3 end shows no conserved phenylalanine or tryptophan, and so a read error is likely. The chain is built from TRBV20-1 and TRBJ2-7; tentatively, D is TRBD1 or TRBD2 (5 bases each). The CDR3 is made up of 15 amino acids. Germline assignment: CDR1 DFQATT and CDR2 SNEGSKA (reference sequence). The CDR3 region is CSAEGPGRGTFEQYC. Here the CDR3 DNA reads TGCAGCGCCGAGGGTCCGGGACGCGGCACTTTTGAGCAGTACTGC.